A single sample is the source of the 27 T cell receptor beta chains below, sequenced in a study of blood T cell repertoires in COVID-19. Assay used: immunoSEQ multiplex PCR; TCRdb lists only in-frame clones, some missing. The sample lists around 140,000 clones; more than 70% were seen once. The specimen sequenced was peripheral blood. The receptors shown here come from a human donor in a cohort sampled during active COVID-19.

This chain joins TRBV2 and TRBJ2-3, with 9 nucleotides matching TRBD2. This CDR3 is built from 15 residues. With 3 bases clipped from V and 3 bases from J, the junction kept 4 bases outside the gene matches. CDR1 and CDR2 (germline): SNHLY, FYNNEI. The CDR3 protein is CASSELRGGTDTQYF. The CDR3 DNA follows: TGTGCCAGCAGTGAGTTGCGGGGGGGAACAGATACGCAGTATTTT.

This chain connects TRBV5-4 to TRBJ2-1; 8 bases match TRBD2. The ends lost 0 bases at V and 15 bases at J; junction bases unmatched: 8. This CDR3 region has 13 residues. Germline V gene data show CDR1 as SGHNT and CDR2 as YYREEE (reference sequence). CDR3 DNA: TGTGCCAGCAGCTTGGGTAGCGGGAATCGTCGGTTCTTC. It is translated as CASSLGSGNRRFF. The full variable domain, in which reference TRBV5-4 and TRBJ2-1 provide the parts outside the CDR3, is ETGVTQSPTHLIKTRGQQVTLRCSSQSGHNTVSWYQQALGQGPQFIFQYYREEENGRGNFPPRFSGLQFPNYSSELNVNALELDDSALYLCASSLGSGNRRFFGPGTRLTVL.

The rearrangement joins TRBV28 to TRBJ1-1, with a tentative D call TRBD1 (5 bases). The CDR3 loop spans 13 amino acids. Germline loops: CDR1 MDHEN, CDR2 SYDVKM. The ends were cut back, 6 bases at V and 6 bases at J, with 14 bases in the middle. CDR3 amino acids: CASRIQGFAEAFF. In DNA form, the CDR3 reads TGTGCCAGCAGAATTCAGGGATTCGCTGAAGCTTTCTTT.

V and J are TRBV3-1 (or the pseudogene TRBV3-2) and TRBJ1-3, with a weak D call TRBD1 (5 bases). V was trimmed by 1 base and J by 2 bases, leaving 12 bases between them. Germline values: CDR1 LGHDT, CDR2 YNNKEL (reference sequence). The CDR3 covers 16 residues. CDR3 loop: CASSQASRAPGNTIYF. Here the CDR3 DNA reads TGTGCCAGCAGCCAAGCCTCCAGGGCGCCTGGAAACACCATATATTTT.

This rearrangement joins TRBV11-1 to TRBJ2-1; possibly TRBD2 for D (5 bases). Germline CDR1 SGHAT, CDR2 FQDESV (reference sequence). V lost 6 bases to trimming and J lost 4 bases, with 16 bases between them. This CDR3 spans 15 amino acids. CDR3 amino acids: CASSNSLATYNEQFF. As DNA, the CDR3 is TGTGCCAGCAGTAACAGCCTAGCTACGTACAATGAGCAGTTCTTC.

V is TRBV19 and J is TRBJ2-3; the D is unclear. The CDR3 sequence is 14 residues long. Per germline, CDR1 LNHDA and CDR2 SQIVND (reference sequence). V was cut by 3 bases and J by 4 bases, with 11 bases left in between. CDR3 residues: CASSMRGFADTQYF. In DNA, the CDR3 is TGTGCCAGTAGTATGCGAGGTTTTGCAGATACGCAGTATTTT.

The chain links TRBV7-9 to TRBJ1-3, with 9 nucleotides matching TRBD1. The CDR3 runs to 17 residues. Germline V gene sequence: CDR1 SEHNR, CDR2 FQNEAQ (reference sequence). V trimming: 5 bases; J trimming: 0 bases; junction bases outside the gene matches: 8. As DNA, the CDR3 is TGTGCCAGCAGCACACACAGGGGGCCCCTCTCTGGAAACACCATATATTTT. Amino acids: CASSTHRGPLSGNTIYF.

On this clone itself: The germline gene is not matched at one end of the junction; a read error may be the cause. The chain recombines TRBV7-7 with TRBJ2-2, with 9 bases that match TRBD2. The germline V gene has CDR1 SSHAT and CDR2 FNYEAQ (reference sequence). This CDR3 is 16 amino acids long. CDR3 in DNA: TGTGCTAGCAGCTTGACTAGCGGAAGGGGGACCGGGGAGCTGTTTTTT. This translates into CASSLTSGRGTGELFF.

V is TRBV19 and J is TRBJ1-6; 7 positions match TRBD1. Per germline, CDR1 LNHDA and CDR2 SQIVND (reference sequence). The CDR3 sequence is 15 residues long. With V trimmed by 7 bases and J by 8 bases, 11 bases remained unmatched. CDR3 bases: TGTGCCAGTACCCAGCAGGGGGTCGCCCATTCACCCCTCCACTTT. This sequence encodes CASTQQGVAHSPLHF.

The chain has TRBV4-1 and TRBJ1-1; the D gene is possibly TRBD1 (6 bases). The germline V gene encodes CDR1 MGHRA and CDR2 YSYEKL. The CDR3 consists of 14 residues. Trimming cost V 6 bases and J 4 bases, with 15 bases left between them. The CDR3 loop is CASRHLGTTTEAFF. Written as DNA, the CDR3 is TGCGCCAGCAGACATCTAGGGACAACCACTGAAGCTTTCTTT.

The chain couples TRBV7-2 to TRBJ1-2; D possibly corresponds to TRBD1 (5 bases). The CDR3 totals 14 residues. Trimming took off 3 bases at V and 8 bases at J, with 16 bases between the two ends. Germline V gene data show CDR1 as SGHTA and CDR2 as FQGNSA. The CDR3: CASSFINQGGGYTF. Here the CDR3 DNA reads TGTGCCAGCAGCTTCATAAACCAGGGAGGCGGCTACACCTTC.

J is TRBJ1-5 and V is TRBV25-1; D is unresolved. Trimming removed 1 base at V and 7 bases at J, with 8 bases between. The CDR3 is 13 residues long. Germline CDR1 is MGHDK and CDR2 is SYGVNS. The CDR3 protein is CASSEFVGQPQHF. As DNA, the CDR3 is TGTGCCAGCAGTGAATTCGTGGGCCAGCCCCAGCATTTT. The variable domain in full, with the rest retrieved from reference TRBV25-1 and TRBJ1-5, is EADIYQTPRYLVIGTGKKITLECSQTMGHDKMYWYQQDPGMELHLIHYSYGVNSTEKGDLSSESTVSRIRTEHFPLTLESARPSHTSQYLCASSEFVGQPQHFGDGTRLSIL.

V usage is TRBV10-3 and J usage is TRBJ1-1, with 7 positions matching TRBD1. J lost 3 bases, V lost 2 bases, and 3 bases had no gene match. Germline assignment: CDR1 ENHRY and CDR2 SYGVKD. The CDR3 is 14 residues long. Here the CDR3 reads CAISETGAHTEAFF. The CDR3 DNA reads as TGTGCCATCAGTGAGACAGGGGCTCACACTGAAGCTTTCTTT.

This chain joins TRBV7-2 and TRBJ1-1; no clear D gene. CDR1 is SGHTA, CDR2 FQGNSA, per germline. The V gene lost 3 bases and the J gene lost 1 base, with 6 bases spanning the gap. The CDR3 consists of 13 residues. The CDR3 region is CASSLSSNTEAFF. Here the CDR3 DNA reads TGTGCCAGCAGCTTGTCTTCGAACACTGAAGCTTTCTTT.

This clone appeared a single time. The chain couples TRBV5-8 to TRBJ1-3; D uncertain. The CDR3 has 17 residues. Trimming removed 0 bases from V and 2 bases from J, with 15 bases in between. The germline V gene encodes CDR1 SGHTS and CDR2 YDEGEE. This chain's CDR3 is CASSLATGRRAGNTIYF. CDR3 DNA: TGTGCCAGCAGCTTGGCCACGGGGAGGAGAGCTGGAAACACCATATATTTT.

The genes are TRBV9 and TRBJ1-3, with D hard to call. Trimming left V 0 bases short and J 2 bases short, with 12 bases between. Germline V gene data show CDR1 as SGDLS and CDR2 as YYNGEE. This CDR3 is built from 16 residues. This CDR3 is CASSVEYVGAGNTIYF. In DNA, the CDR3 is TGTGCCAGCAGCGTAGAATACGTCGGAGCTGGAAACACCATATATTTT.

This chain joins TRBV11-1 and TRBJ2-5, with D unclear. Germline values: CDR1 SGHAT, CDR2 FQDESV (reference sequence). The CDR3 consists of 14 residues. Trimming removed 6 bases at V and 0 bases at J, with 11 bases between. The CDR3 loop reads CASSSQSYQETQYF. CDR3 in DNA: TGTGCCAGCAGTTCTCAGTCGTACCAAGAGACCCAGTACTTC.

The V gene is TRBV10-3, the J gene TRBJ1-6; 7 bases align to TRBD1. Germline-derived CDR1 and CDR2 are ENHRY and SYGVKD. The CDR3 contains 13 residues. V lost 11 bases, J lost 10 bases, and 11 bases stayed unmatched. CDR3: CASTTGSVSPLHF. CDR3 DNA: TGTGCCTCCACGACAGGGTCGGTGTCACCCCTCCACTTT.

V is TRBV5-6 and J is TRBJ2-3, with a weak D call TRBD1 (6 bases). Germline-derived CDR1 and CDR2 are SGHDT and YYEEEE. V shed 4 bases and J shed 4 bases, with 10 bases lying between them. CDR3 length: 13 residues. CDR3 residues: CASSLQGADTQYF. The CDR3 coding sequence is TGTGCCAGCAGCCTACAGGGCGCAGATACGCAGTATTTT.

CDR3 coding DNA: TGTGCCTGGAAGGGCGCAGGGGAAGGTCAGCCCCAGCATTTT. This gives the protein CAWKGAGEGQPQHF. This sequence joins TRBV30 and TRBJ1-5, with D possibly being TRBD1 (6 bases). Germline lookup yields CDR1 GTSNPN and CDR2 SVGIG (reference sequence). The CDR3 is 14 residues long. The V end lost 4 bases, the J end lost 6 bases, and 16 bases lay between the germline ends.

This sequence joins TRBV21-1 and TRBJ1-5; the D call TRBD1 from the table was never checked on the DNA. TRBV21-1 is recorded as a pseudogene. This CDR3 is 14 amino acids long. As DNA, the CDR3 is TGTGCCAGCAAAACAGGGGAAGGCGATCAGCCCCAGCATTTT. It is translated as CASKTGEGDQPQHF.

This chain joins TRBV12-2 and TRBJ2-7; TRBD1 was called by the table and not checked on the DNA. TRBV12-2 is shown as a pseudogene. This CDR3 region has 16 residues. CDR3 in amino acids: CASRLALRDMNYEQYF. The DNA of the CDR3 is TGTGCAAGTCGCTTAGCCCTCCGGGACATGAACTACGAGCAGTACTTC.

The CDR3 protein is CASSLSSSGGHNSPLHF. The CDR3 bases are TGCGCCAGCAGCTTGTCGTCCTCAGGGGGCCATAATTCACCCCTCCACTTT. V usage is TRBV5-1 and J usage is TRBJ1-6; 8 positions match TRBD1. CDR1 and CDR2 (germline): SGHRS, YFSETQ. After removal of 1 base from V and 5 bases from J, the junction contained 8 bases not matched to a gene. The CDR3 runs to 17 residues.

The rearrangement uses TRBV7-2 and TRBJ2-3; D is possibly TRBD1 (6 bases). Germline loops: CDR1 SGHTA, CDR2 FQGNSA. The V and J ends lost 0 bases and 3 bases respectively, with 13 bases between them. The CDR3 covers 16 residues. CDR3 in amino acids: CASSLAGAGITDTQYF. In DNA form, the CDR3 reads TGTGCCAGCAGCTTAGCGGGGGCAGGAATAACAGATACGCAGTATTTT.

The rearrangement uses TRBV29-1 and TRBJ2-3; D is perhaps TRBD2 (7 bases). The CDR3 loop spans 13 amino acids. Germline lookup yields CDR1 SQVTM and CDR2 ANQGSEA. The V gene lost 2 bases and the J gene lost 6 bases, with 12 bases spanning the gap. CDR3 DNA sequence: TGCAGCGTTGAACGGGGGGCAGACGATACGCAGTATTTT. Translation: CSVERGADDTQYF.

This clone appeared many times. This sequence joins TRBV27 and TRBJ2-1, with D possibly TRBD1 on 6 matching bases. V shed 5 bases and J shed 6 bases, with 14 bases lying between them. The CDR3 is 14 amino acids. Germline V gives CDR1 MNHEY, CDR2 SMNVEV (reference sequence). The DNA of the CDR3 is TGTGCCAGCAGTACAAGAATACAGGGCAATGAGCAGTTCTTC. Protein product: CASSTRIQGNEQFF.

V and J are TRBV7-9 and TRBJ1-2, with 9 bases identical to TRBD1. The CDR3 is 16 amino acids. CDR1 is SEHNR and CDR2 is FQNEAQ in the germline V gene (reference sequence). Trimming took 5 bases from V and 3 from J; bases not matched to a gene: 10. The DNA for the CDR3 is TGTGCCAGCAGCCCTGACGGGGACAGGGTGTACTATGGCTACACCTTC. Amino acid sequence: CASSPDGDRVYYGYTF.